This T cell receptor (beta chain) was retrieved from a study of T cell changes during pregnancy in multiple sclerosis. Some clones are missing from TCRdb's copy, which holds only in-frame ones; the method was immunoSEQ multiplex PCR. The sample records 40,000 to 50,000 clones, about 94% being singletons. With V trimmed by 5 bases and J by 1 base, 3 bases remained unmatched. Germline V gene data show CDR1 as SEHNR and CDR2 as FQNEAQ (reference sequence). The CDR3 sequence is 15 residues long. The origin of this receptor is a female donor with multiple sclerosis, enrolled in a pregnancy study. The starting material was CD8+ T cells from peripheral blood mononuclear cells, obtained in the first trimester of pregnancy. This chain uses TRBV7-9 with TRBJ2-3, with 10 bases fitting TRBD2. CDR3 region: CASSTGLAGTDTQYF. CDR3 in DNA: TGTGCCAGCAGCACTGGACTAGCGGGCACAGATACGCAGTATTTT.